This is a list of T cell receptor beta chains from one sample in a study of T-cell reconstitution after alpha-beta-depleted transplantation in children. One entry per CDR3 protein, called by TCRdb with MiXCR from the PCR reads. The sample gives more than 400,000 distinct CDR3 sequences, approximately 10% of which show up once; around 13% is in the top ten. This sample comprised PBMCs, mostly from graft donor cells, obtained 180 days after TCRalphabeta/CD19-depleted stem cell transplant. These receptors all come from a female patient aged 2 to 10 who had a stem cell transplant for aplastic anemia, so the T cells may come from the graft donor. The CDR3 runs from the conserved cysteine through the conserved F or W. The D gene is left open where the match is weak. Where a row states a size, it is once, few, many or the class of an expanded clone; other rows omit it.

len: 17; j_gene: TRBJ1-3; abundance: few; d_gene: NA; v_gene: TRBV5-1; CDR3nt: TGCGCCAGCAGCCCTCACAGGGACCCTTTCCCTGGAAACACCATATATTTT; CDR3aa: CASSPHRDPFPGNTIYF
len: 14; j_gene: TRBJ2-2; abundance: NA; d_gene: NA; v_gene: TRBV6-1; CDR3nt: TGTGCCAGCAGGGACACGGTGAACACCGGGGAGCTGTTTTTT; CDR3aa: CASRDTVNTGELFF
len: 13; j_gene: TRBJ2-2; abundance: few; d_gene: NA; v_gene: TRBV4-3; CDR3nt: TGCGCCAGCAGCCAGGAATTAACCGGGGAGCTGTTTTTT; CDR3aa: CASSQELTGELFF
len: 14; j_gene: TRBJ2-4; abundance: NA; d_gene: NA; v_gene: TRBV12-5; CDR3nt: TGTGCTAGTGGCCAAGAACGAACCAAAAACATTCAGTACTTC; CDR3aa: CASGQERTKNIQYF
len: 11; j_gene: TRBJ2-3; abundance: few; d_gene: TRBD2; v_gene: TRBV15; CDR3nt: TGTGCCACCAGCACCGGACTAGCTAGGTATTTT; CDR3aa: CATSTGLARYF
len: 15; j_gene: TRBJ2-1; abundance: once; d_gene: NA; v_gene: TRBV29-1; CDR3nt: TGCAGCGTTGAAGATCTGCAGGGTCATGTCAATGAGCAGTTCTTC; CDR3aa: CSVEDLQGHVNEQFF
len: 13; j_gene: TRBJ2-5; abundance: many; d_gene: TRBD2; v_gene: TRBV12-3/TRBV12-4; CDR3nt: TGTGCCAGCCGGGGGGGGAACCAAGAGACCCAGTACTTC; CDR3aa: CASRGGNQETQYF
len: 15; j_gene: TRBJ1-5; abundance: many; d_gene: TRBD1; v_gene: TRBV12-3/TRBV12-4; CDR3nt: TGTGCCAGCAGGGGAGGGACAGGGAGCAATCAGCCCCAGCATTTT; CDR3aa: CASRGGTGSNQPQHF
len: 17; j_gene: TRBJ2-1; abundance: few; d_gene: TRBD2; v_gene: TRBV5-5; CDR3nt: TGTGCCAGCAGCCCACGTTGGGCGGGAGGGTATTACAATGAGCAGTTCTTC; CDR3aa: CASSPRWAGGYYNEQFF
len: 18; j_gene: TRBJ1-5; abundance: NA; d_gene: NA; v_gene: TRBV11-2; CDR3nt: TGTGCCAGCAGCTTAGGGGGATTGGGCAGGGGTGGCAATCAGCCCCAGCATTTT; CDR3aa: CASSLGGLGRGGNQPQHF
len: 13; j_gene: TRBJ2-5; abundance: NA; d_gene: NA; v_gene: TRBV6-1; CDR3nt: TGTGCCAGCAGGGTTGGGGGTCAAGAGACCCAGTACTTC; CDR3aa: CASRVGGQETQYF
len: 20; j_gene: TRBJ1-5; abundance: NA; d_gene: NA; v_gene: TRBV11-2; CDR3nt: TGTGCCAGCAGCTCACACAATCGACAGATCTTGGGTATGTTGGCTCAGCCCCAGCATTTT; CDR3aa: CASSSHNRQILGMLAQPQHF
len: 19; j_gene: TRBJ1-4; abundance: NA; d_gene: TRBD1; v_gene: TRBV12-3/TRBV12-4; CDR3nt: TGTGCCAGCAGTTTCCCTAAGGGGGCTCCGCTAGGGACTAATGAAAAACTGTTTTTT; CDR3aa: CASSFPKGAPLGTNEKLFF
len: 11; j_gene: TRBJ2-1; abundance: NA; d_gene: NA; v_gene: TRBV15; CDR3nt: TGTGCCAGCTCGATGGGGGATGAGCAGTTCTTC; CDR3aa: CASSMGDEQFF
len: 19; j_gene: TRBJ2-3; abundance: few; d_gene: TRBD2; v_gene: TRBV12-3/TRBV12-4; CDR3nt: TGTGCCAGCAGTTTAGCGCCGGCTAGCGGGACCCCTAGCACAGATACGCAGTATTTT; CDR3aa: CASSLAPASGTPSTDTQYF
len: 15; j_gene: TRBJ1-2; abundance: few; d_gene: NA; v_gene: TRBV5-1; CDR3nt: TGCGCCAGCAGCTTGGAAGGCAGAGCCAACTATGGCTACACCTTC; CDR3aa: CASSLEGRANYGYTF
len: 16; j_gene: TRBJ2-1; abundance: once; d_gene: NA; v_gene: TRBV6-2/TRBV6-3; CDR3nt: TGTGCCAGCAGTTACCATCCTAGCCCAACCTACAATGAGCAGTTCTTC; CDR3aa: CASSYHPSPTYNEQFF
len: 19; j_gene: TRBJ2-3; abundance: NA; d_gene: TRBD2; v_gene: TRBV20-1; CDR3nt: TGCAGTGCTCCCCTGGGACTAGCGGGAGGCCTACGACCGACAGATACGCAGTATTTT; CDR3aa: CSAPLGLAGGLRPTDTQYF
len: 17; j_gene: TRBJ2-3; abundance: few; d_gene: TRBD2; v_gene: TRBV6-1; CDR3nt: TGTGCCAGCACCCAAGCCCCACTAGCGGGAGTCACGGATACGCAGTATTTT; CDR3aa: CASTQAPLAGVTDTQYF
len: 15; j_gene: TRBJ1-5; abundance: NA; d_gene: TRBD1; v_gene: TRBV6-2/TRBV6-3; CDR3nt: TGTGCCAGCAGGCCTACAGGGGGCGGCAATCAGCCCCAGCATTTT; CDR3aa: CASRPTGGGNQPQHF
len: 16; j_gene: TRBJ2-6; abundance: many; d_gene: NA; v_gene: TRBV18; CDR3nt: TGTGCCAGCTCACCACTCCCAGGGGCTGGGGCCAACGTCCTGACTTTC; CDR3aa: CASSPLPGAGANVLTF
len: 13; j_gene: TRBJ2-7; abundance: NA; d_gene: TRBD1; v_gene: TRBV6-6; CDR3nt: TGTGCCAGCAGTTATCAGGACAGGGGCGAGCAGTACTTC; CDR3aa: CASSYQDRGEQYF
len: 15; j_gene: TRBJ2-7; abundance: NA; d_gene: NA; v_gene: TRBV29-1; CDR3nt: TGCAGCGTTGTAACTTCGGGGGTTAGCTCCTACGAGCAGTACTTC; CDR3aa: CSVVTSGVSSYEQYF
len: 18; j_gene: TRBJ2-5; abundance: NA; d_gene: NA; v_gene: TRBV6-1; CDR3nt: TGTGCCAGCAGTGAAGAATTCGGGGGCCTCGGGAGGCGGGAGACCCAGTACTTC; CDR3aa: CASSEEFGGLGRRETQYF
len: 13; j_gene: TRBJ1-1; abundance: once; d_gene: NA; v_gene: TRBV10-3; CDR3nt: TGTGCCATCAGGGGGGACATCGGCACTGAAGCTTTCTTT; CDR3aa: CAIRGDIGTEAFF
len: 16; j_gene: TRBJ2-7; abundance: few; d_gene: NA; v_gene: TRBV18; CDR3nt: TGTGCCAGCTCACCCCAAAGGGTCCCCCTCGGAAGCGAGCAGTACTTC; CDR3aa: CASSPQRVPLGSEQYF
len: 15; j_gene: TRBJ2-1; abundance: NA; d_gene: TRBD1; v_gene: TRBV10-3; CDR3nt: TGTGCCATCAGTGAAGATGGGACAGGCTACAATGAGCAGTTCTTC; CDR3aa: CAISEDGTGYNEQFF
len: 13; j_gene: TRBJ1-1; abundance: NA; d_gene: NA; v_gene: TRBV6-2/TRBV6-3; CDR3nt: TGTGCCAGCCCAGTTAACGGACAGCTTGAAGCTTTCTTT; CDR3aa: CASPVNGQLEAFF
len: 14; j_gene: TRBJ2-4; abundance: many; d_gene: NA; v_gene: TRBV2; CDR3nt: TGTGCCAGCAGGGAGATTGTAGCCAAAAACATTCAGTACTTC; CDR3aa: CASREIVAKNIQYF
len: 15; j_gene: TRBJ2-1; abundance: few; d_gene: TRBD2; v_gene: TRBV7-2; CDR3nt: TGTGCCAGCAGCTACGGACTAGGGACTTCTCATAAGCAGTTCTTC; CDR3aa: CASSYGLGTSHKQFF
len: 16; j_gene: TRBJ1-5; abundance: once; d_gene: TRBD1; v_gene: TRBV30; CDR3nt: TGTGCCTGGAATAACTTTGGAACAGGGGTTCATCAGCCCCAGCATTTT; CDR3aa: CAWNNFGTGVHQPQHF
len: 14; j_gene: TRBJ1-2; abundance: few; d_gene: TRBD1; v_gene: TRBV29-1; CDR3nt: TGCAGCGTTGAAGATCGCTGGGACAGACGTGGCTACACCTTC; CDR3aa: CSVEDRWDRRGYTF
len: 16; j_gene: TRBJ2-1; abundance: NA; d_gene: TRBD2; v_gene: TRBV7-2; CDR3nt: TGTGCCAGCAGCTTAAGGACTAGCAAAGCGTCCAATGAGCAGTTCTTC; CDR3aa: CASSLRTSKASNEQFF
len: 16; j_gene: TRBJ2-3; abundance: few; d_gene: TRBD2; v_gene: TRBV6-1; CDR3nt: TGTGCCAGCACCAGGGGGACTAGCGGGAGGGCATATACGCAGTATTTT; CDR3aa: CASTRGTSGRAYTQYF
len: 16; j_gene: TRBJ2-5; abundance: few; d_gene: NA; v_gene: TRBV11-2; CDR3nt: TGTGCCAGCAGCCAGTACGGGAACAGGGTCGCAGAGACCCAGTACTTC; CDR3aa: CASSQYGNRVAETQYF
len: 15; j_gene: TRBJ2-2; abundance: many; d_gene: TRBD1; v_gene: TRBV5-6; CDR3nt: TGTGCCAGCATCGAGGCGGGACAGGTGACCGGGGAGCTGTTTTTT; CDR3aa: CASIEAGQVTGELFF
len: 15; j_gene: TRBJ2-1; abundance: NA; d_gene: TRBD2; v_gene: TRBV5-6; CDR3nt: TGTGCCAGCAGCTCCACTAGCGGGAACTACAATGAGCAGTTCTTC; CDR3aa: CASSSTSGNYNEQFF
len: 13; j_gene: TRBJ1-1; abundance: NA; d_gene: NA; v_gene: TRBV30; CDR3nt: TGTGCCTGGAGTCGTAACCGGAACACTGAAGCTTTCTTT; CDR3aa: CAWSRNRNTEAFF
len: 18; j_gene: TRBJ2-2; abundance: NA; d_gene: TRBD2; v_gene: TRBV12-3/TRBV12-4; CDR3nt: TGTGCCAGCAGTTGGGCCGGGACTAGCGGGGGGAACACCGGGGAGCTGTTTTTT; CDR3aa: CASSWAGTSGGNTGELFF
len: 14; j_gene: TRBJ1-5; abundance: NA; d_gene: TRBD1; v_gene: TRBV12-3/TRBV12-4; CDR3nt: TGTGCCAGCATTGGGGAGGGGGCACGGCAGCCCCAGCATTTT; CDR3aa: CASIGEGARQPQHF
len: 13; j_gene: TRBJ2-5; abundance: few; d_gene: NA; v_gene: TRBV10-3; CDR3nt: TGTGCCATCAGCCGGGTCCTCGGGGAGACCCAGTACTTC; CDR3aa: CAISRVLGETQYF
len: 18; j_gene: TRBJ1-1; abundance: NA; d_gene: TRBD1; v_gene: TRBV11-1; CDR3nt: TGTGCCAGCAGCTTAGGGTGGACAGGGACACTCATGAACACTGAAGCTTTCTTT; CDR3aa: CASSLGWTGTLMNTEAFF
len: 15; j_gene: TRBJ2-1; abundance: NA; d_gene: TRBD1; v_gene: TRBV5-6; CDR3nt: TGTGCCACCGGCCGGACAGGGAGCTCCTACAATGAGCAGTTCTTC; CDR3aa: CATGRTGSSYNEQFF
len: 14; j_gene: TRBJ2-1; abundance: many; d_gene: TRBD2; v_gene: TRBV29-1; CDR3nt: TGCAGCGCCCAGGGCGCACTAGCGGGTAATGAGCAGTTCTTC; CDR3aa: CSAQGALAGNEQFF
len: 16; j_gene: TRBJ2-2; abundance: many; d_gene: TRBD2; v_gene: TRBV20-1; CDR3nt: TGCAGTGCTGGATACCGGGGACTAGCGGTTCCCGGGGAGCTGTTTTTT; CDR3aa: CSAGYRGLAVPGELFF
len: 15; j_gene: TRBJ2-3; abundance: NA; d_gene: NA; v_gene: TRBV11-2; CDR3nt: TGTGCCAGCAGCTTAGGGGACCGCCGCGCAGATACGCAGTATTTT; CDR3aa: CASSLGDRRADTQYF
len: 17; j_gene: TRBJ2-1; abundance: few; d_gene: TRBD2; v_gene: TRBV27; CDR3nt: TGTGCCAGCAGTATTCGGACTAGCGGGAGGTCCTACAATGAGCAGTTCTTC; CDR3aa: CASSIRTSGRSYNEQFF
len: 15; j_gene: TRBJ2-7; abundance: few; d_gene: NA; v_gene: TRBV28; CDR3nt: TGTGCCAGCAGGGGCGGCGGGGCAGGAGACTACGAGCAGTACTTC; CDR3aa: CASRGGGAGDYEQYF
len: 15; j_gene: TRBJ2-7; abundance: NA; d_gene: TRBD1; v_gene: TRBV29-1; CDR3nt: TGCAGCGTTGGGGGGCTGGGACAGGGGGCGTACGAGCAGTACTTC; CDR3aa: CSVGGLGQGAYEQYF
len: 15; j_gene: TRBJ2-1; abundance: few; d_gene: TRBD1; v_gene: TRBV12-3/TRBV12-4; CDR3nt: TGTGCCAGCAGTTTCCGACAGGGAGCCTACAATGAGCAGTTCTTC; CDR3aa: CASSFRQGAYNEQFF